The rows below give T cell receptor beta chains drawn from one sample of a study of blood T cell repertoires in COVID-19. TCRdb's copy holds only in-frame clones and misses some; the assay was immunoSEQ multiplex PCR. Of about 130,000 clones detected, 75% to 90% appear once; the ten largest clones hold about 3%. Sequenced sample: peripheral blood. Receptor source: a woman of 80 years or more with COVID-19, enrolled during active disease. Both conserved end residues are part of each CDR3. Each record gives: CDR3 length, V gene, CDR3 protein.

length: 14; V: TRBV19; CDR3: CAADQGYSNQPQHF
length: 18; V: TRBV28; CDR3: CASTQGGTGGWGNYGYTF
length: 14; V: TRBV5-6; CDR3: CASSLRTAGAPQYF
length: 17; V: TRBV24-1; CDR3: CATSDSGGRAGAGELFF
length: 14; V: TRBV29-1; CDR3: CSVENTGSSDTQYF
length: 14; V: TRBV5-1; CDR3: CASSSGQGLYEQYF
length: 16; V: TRBV7-6; CDR3: CASSSWGLAGTNEQFF
length: 15; V: TRBV28; CDR3: CASSLVGDTNEKLFF
length: 13; V: TRBV12-3/TRBV12-4; CDR3: CASTGTGLGGYTF
length: 18; V: TRBV5-8; CDR3: CASSLGASGRAGANVLTF
length: 15; V: TRBV7-6; CDR3: CASSLGAGAPYEQYF
length: 15; V: TRBV5-1; CDR3: CASSLGGRDIGELFF
length: 15; V: TRBV14; CDR3: CASSLRTGGNTEAFF
length: 15; V: TRBV28; CDR3: CASSLAGASSYEQYF
length: 14; V: TRBV28; CDR3: CASSQSGLSYEQFF
length: 18; V: TRBV28; CDR3: CASSPPPGGRGEADTQYF
length: 17; V: TRBV14; CDR3: CASSQTGTGLAKNIQYF
length: 14; V: TRBV28; CDR3: CASIPGQVNQPQHF
length: 14; V: TRBV6-5; CDR3: CASRLAGEVNEQFF
length: 12; V: TRBV6-5; CDR3: CASGEGPGGYTF
length: 14; V: TRBV24-1; CDR3: CATSDLTGKGPQHF
length: 16; V: TRBV4-2; CDR3: CASSQGLAGDLTEQYF
length: 15; V: TRBV6-2/TRBV6-3; CDR3: CASSLDRGWDNEQFF
length: 15; V: TRBV7-2; CDR3: CASSLDQGLGYGYTF
length: 15; V: TRBV27; CDR3: CASSPGELTHQPQHF
length: 15; V: TRBV19; CDR3: CASSIGQGGFYEQYF
length: 14; V: TRBV5-4; CDR3: CASSLRGIRETQYF
length: 16; V: TRBV7-8; CDR3: CASSDHRGGGNTEAFF
length: 16; V: TRBV9; CDR3: CASSLGQGVTNTEAFF
length: 15; V: TRBV4-3; CDR3: CASSRAGTGNEKLFF
length: 13; V: TRBV19; CDR3: CASRREGRNEQFF
length: 14; V: TRBV7-9; CDR3: CASTPGGTFETQYF
length: 15; V: TRBV5-5; CDR3: CASSPIDRVSHEQYF
length: 12; V: TRBV6-6; CDR3: CASSSPLHEQFF
length: 14; V: TRBV7-9; CDR3: CASSLSQPPETQYF
length: 15; V: TRBV4-3; CDR3: CASSQEIDYYNEQFF
length: 15; V: TRBV5-1; CDR3: CASAHTGTEAYEQYF
length: 14; V: TRBV6-5; CDR3: CASRGVQANQPQHF
length: 17; V: TRBV6-2/TRBV6-3; CDR3: CASSYPSGGRARETQYF
length: 14; V: TRBV10-3; CDR3: CAISESKAGETQYF
length: 15; V: TRBV19; CDR3: CASRGDSSSGNTIYF
length: 14; V: TRBV7-9; CDR3: CASSLIAGTGEAFF
length: 13; V: TRBV5-8; CDR3: CASSLATGQPQHF
length: 14; V: TRBV15; CDR3: CATSREAYGYEQYF
length: 18; V: TRBV3-1/TRBV3-2; CDR3: CASSPSGNRGLGANVLTF
length: 17; V: TRBV10-3; CDR3: CAISESQTGPHTGELFF
length: 14; V: TRBV2; CDR3: CASSKGQGNQPQHF
length: 15; V: TRBV5-5; CDR3: CASSPASGQVYEQYF
length: 13; V: TRBV27; CDR3: CASSLVEGRELFF
length: 15; V: TRBV11-1; CDR3: CASSLRRGSTGELFF
length: 14; V: TRBV15; CDR3: CATSRGLSNQPQHF
length: 14; V: TRBV11-2; CDR3: CASSITGGNQPQHF
length: 15; V: TRBV6-6; CDR3: CASSYPAGSGNTIYF
length: 17; V: TRBV4-2; CDR3: CASSQEGGRGRGSPLHF
length: 13; V: TRBV5-5; CDR3: CASSFEGAREQYF
length: 14; V: TRBV5-4; CDR3: CASSFGQATNEQFF
length: 15; V: TRBV18; CDR3: CASSPTQGAKDEQYF
length: 15; V: TRBV5-1; CDR3: CASSLGGTSQHEQFF
length: 16; V: TRBV2; CDR3: CASSEGSGRATPEQYF